The 20 T cell receptor beta chains listed next were all sequenced from one sample in a study of shared clonotypes between healthy human individuals. The naive CD8 population came from CD45RO-negative cells selected for CCR7, without terminally differentiated effector memory CD45RA+ cells. Profiled with immunoSEQ multiplex PCR; TCRdb holds only in-frame clones, not every one. The data show approximately 1.9 million clones, with around 93% seen just once and 1.5% to 2% held by the top ten. The sequenced sample consisted of naive CD8+ T cells from PBMCs. The receptors here all came from a man aged 18 to 30 in good health. Some clones in this sample may be carry-over from other donors' samples.

This rearrangement joins TRBV28 to TRBJ1-1, with 8 bases that match TRBD1. Per germline, CDR1 MDHEN and CDR2 SYDVKM. Losses at the gene ends were 1 base for V and 4 bases for J; bases not matched to a gene: 11. This CDR3 has 17 residues. CDR3 in amino acids: CASSLFRDRLRFTEAFF. For the CDR3, the DNA is TGTGCCAGCAGTTTATTTCGGGACAGGCTTCGGTTCACTGAAGCTTTCTTT.

The CDR3 protein is CASSARTGLNTGELFF. For the CDR3, the DNA is TGTGCCAGCAGCGCCCGGACAGGGTTAAACACCGGGGAGCTGTTTTTT. The J gene is TRBJ2-2, the V gene TRBV11-2; 8 bases align to TRBD1. This CDR3 contains 16 residues. CDR1 and CDR2 from the germline V gene are SGHAT and FQNNGV. The V gene end was trimmed by 5 bases and the J gene end by 2 bases; junction bases not matched to a gene: 7.

This chain uses TRBV7-9 with TRBJ1-2; D not certain. The germline V gene has CDR1 SEHNR and CDR2 FQNEAQ (reference sequence). This CDR3 has 14 residues. V lost 3 bases and J 8 bases, leaving 16 bases between the germline ends. The CDR3 DNA is TGTGCCAGCAGCTTTCTGATCGAGGTTGGAGGCTACACCTTC. This encodes CASSFLIEVGGYTF.

This chain links TRBV11-2 with TRBJ2-7; D assignment may be TRBD1 or TRBD2 (6 bases each). V lost 1 base to trimming and J lost 6 bases, with 13 bases between them. Germline loops: CDR1 SGHAT, CDR2 FQNNGV. This CDR3 has 14 amino acids. CDR3 loop: CASSLGGGLGEQYF. CDR3 DNA sequence: TGTGCCAGCAGCTTAGGTGGGGGGCTGGGCGAGCAGTACTTC.

The chain carries TRBV6-1 and TRBJ2-1; 8 bases map to TRBD1. Germline CDR1 MNHNS, CDR2 SASEGT. CDR3 length: 14 residues. The junction had 1 base not matched to a gene; V was cut back by 5 bases and J by 1 base. The CDR3 sequence is CASSTGGSYNEQFF. The DNA for the CDR3 is TGTGCCAGCAGTACAGGGGGATCCTACAATGAGCAGTTCTTC.

This sequence joins TRBV7-9 and TRBJ2-1; 8 bases align to TRBD2. The ends lost 5 bases at V and 7 bases at J; junction bases unmatched: 13. The CDR3 sequence is 16 residues long. Germline CDR1 reads SEHNR; CDR2 reads FQNEAQ (reference sequence). This CDR3 is CASSRVRREVWNEQFF. For the CDR3, the DNA is TGTGCCAGCAGCAGGGTTCGGCGGGAGGTCTGGAATGAGCAGTTCTTC.

The gene calls are TRBV29-1 and TRBJ2-7, with D possibly being TRBD1 (6 bases). Deletions cut 2 bases from V and 0 bases from J, with 14 bases between. Germline V gene data show CDR1 as SQVTM and CDR2 as ANQGSEA. CDR3 length: 15 amino acids. CDR3 region: CSVELAGALSYEQYF. The CDR3 nucleotides read TGCAGCGTTGAATTAGCAGGGGCCCTCTCCTACGAGCAGTACTTC.

The genes are TRBV4-1 and TRBJ1-3, with D unresolved. The ends were cut back, 4 bases at V and 6 bases at J, with 13 bases in the middle. CDR3 size: 14 residues. CDR1 is MGHRA, CDR2 YSYEKL, per germline. The CDR3 DNA follows: TGCGCCAGCAGCCCCCCGGGTATAGAAAACACCATATATTTT. It specifies CASSPPGIENTIYF.

The rearrangement joins TRBV27 to TRBJ1-3; D gene ambiguous. Germline V CDR1 and CDR2: MNHEY, SMNVEV (reference sequence). Trimming removed 4 bases at V and 0 bases at J, with 7 bases between. This CDR3 has 14 amino acids. The CDR3 bases are TGTGCCAGCAGTTCTGGCGACTCTGGAAACACCATATATTTT. Its translation is CASSSGDSGNTIYF.

V and J are TRBV4-3 and TRBJ2-3; TRBD2 matches at 8 bases. The ends lost 4 bases at V and 1 base at J; junction bases unmatched: 4. CDR3 length equals 15 residues. Germline V gene lookup returns CDR1 LGHNA and CDR2 YSLEER. The CDR3: CASSPFSGGTDTQYF. CDR3 coding DNA: TGCGCCAGCAGCCCGTTTAGCGGGGGCACAGATACGCAGTATTTT.

This clone appeared a single time. The chain links TRBV28 to TRBJ2-7, with a possible D match to TRBD2 (6 bases). This CDR3 spans 14 amino acids. Germline assignment: CDR1 MDHEN and CDR2 SYDVKM. Trimming removed 6 bases from V and 2 bases from J, with 14 bases in between. This chain's CDR3 is CASRPSDETYEQYF. As DNA, the CDR3 is TGTGCCAGCAGACCTAGCGACGAAACCTACGAGCAGTACTTC.

A note on this clone: Other DNA sequences from this sample encode an identical CDR3 as well. The gene calls are TRBV7-9 and TRBJ2-7; possibly TRBD1 or TRBD2 for D (5 bases each). CDR1 SEHNR and CDR2 FQNEAQ come from the germline V gene (reference sequence). Trimming took 5 bases from V and 0 from J, leaving 11 bases between them. CDR3 length: 14 residues. The CDR3 sequence: CASSLGDLSYEQYF. The CDR3 DNA follows: TGTGCCAGCAGCCTAGGGGACCTCTCCTACGAGCAGTACTTC.

This clone was picked up one time. The V call is TRBV27, the J call TRBJ1-5; 8 positions match TRBD1. Trimming cost V 4 bases and J 0 bases; bases outside gene matches: 20. The V gene's germline CDR1 is MNHEY and CDR2 SMNVEV (reference sequence). CDR3 length: 21 residues. The CDR3 region is CASSSRNVPDRARYSNQPQHF. In DNA, the CDR3 is TGTGCCAGCAGTTCCAGAAATGTCCCGGACAGGGCCCGATATAGCAATCAGCCCCAGCATTTT.

V usage is TRBV29-1 and J usage is TRBJ2-7; TRBD1 matches 7 bases. Per the germline V gene, CDR1 is SQVTM and CDR2 is ANQGSEA. The CDR3 length is 15 residues. With 5 bases clipped from V and 2 bases from J, the junction kept 12 bases outside the gene matches. The CDR3 DNA reads TGCAGCGTTCGGTCACCCACAGGGGCACCCTACGAGCAGTACTTC. Its translation is CSVRSPTGAPYEQYF.

V usage is TRBV7-9 and J usage is TRBJ2-5; D not resolved. The end of the DNA is better explained by TRBJ2-7, so the J call may be wrong. CDR3 length: 12 amino acids. Germline V gene lookup returns CDR1 SEHNR and CDR2 FQNEAQ (reference sequence). CDR3 DNA: TGTGCCAGCAGCTCGCTATCCTACGAGCAGTACTTC. Encoded protein: CASSSLSYEQYF.

J is TRBJ2-1 and V is TRBV19; TRBD2 aligns across 9 bases. The CDR3 is made up of 18 amino acids. V gave up 7 bases and J gave up 2 bases; unmatched junction bases: 15. Germline V gene lookup returns CDR1 LNHDA and CDR2 SQIVND (reference sequence). Here the CDR3 DNA reads TGTGCCAGTAAACCGGCTAGCGGGAAAGTGGGCCCCTACAATGAGCAGTTCTTC. This encodes CASKPASGKVGPYNEQFF.

The J gene is TRBJ2-7, the V gene TRBV11-2; 9 positions match TRBD2. Germline lookup yields CDR1 SGHAT and CDR2 FQNNGV. The CDR3 covers 16 residues. V shed 1 base, J shed 6 bases, and the junction held 10 bases outside the gene matches. The CDR3 DNA sequence: TGTGCCAGCAGCTTAGGACTAGCGGAGCTGGTAGCCGAGCAGTACTTC. Translating gives CASSLGLAELVAEQYF.

The chain has TRBV2 and TRBJ1-6; D unresolved. Between the trimmed V and J ends, which lost 0 bases and 4 bases, there was a span of 19 bases. Germline CDR1 and CDR2: SNHLY and FYNNEI. The CDR3 contains 19 residues. The CDR3 spells CASSEAPVHLGKYNSPLHF. The DNA of the CDR3 is TGTGCCAGCAGTGAAGCGCCGGTCCACCTTGGAAAATATAATTCACCCCTCCACTTT.

CDR3: CASSLTQGAGEKLFF. In DNA form, the CDR3 reads TGTGCCAGCAGTCTAACTCAGGGGGCAGGAGAAAAACTGTTTTTT. The chain is built from TRBV28 and TRBJ1-4, with 8 bases matching TRBD1. Looked up from germline, CDR1 is MDHEN and CDR2 is SYDVKM. Unmatched junction bases numbered 10, after V lost 5 bases and J lost 8 bases. The CDR3 spans 15 residues.

In regard to this clone: The sample carries other DNA sequences with the same CDR3. The V call is TRBV14, the J call TRBJ2-1; TRBD1 might be the D (5 bases). CDR3 length equals 14 residues. Trimming left V 3 bases short and J 4 bases short, with 10 bases between. Germline V gives CDR1 SGHDN, CDR2 FVKESK. The CDR3: CASSQGPRYNEQFF. The CDR3 DNA is TGTGCCAGCAGCCAGGGGCCCCGATACAATGAGCAGTTCTTC.